These 14 T cell receptor beta chains share one sample of origin, sequenced in a study of tumor-infiltrating lymphocytes in primary liver carcinoma. Unsorted whole blood yielded the blood RNA, and germline DNA was also extracted. From approximately 530 ng of total RNA, TCR beta-specific cDNA was reverse-transcribed using a constant-region primer. Each TCR beta library was derived from three nested multiplex PCR rounds that employed slightly modified ARM-PCR. The first two PCR rounds, around 10 cycles each, used TRBV1-TRBV30 forward primers and a C-beta reverse primer. TCRdb reprocessed the multiplex PCR reads with MiXCR, giving one entry per CDR3 protein. The repertoire includes fewer than 400,000 distinct CDR3 sequences, 50% to 75% of them detected once, and over 15% sits in the top ten. The sequencing input was peripheral blood. The receptors were gathered from a woman under 40 with primary liver carcinoma and hepatitis B virus infection.

To note about this clonotype: Germline and junction disagree at one end, which may indicate a read error. The chain employs TRBV6-2 or TRBV6-3 and TRBJ2-5, with 11 nucleotides matching TRBD1. Looked up from germline, CDR1 is MNHEY and CDR2 is SVGEGT. The CDR3 has 15 amino acids. DNA of the CDR3: TGTCCCAGCAGTTACGGACAGGGGGCTATGGAGACCCAGTACTTC. Protein: CPSSYGQGAMETQYF.

The V call is TRBV28, the J call TRBJ2-1, with D unclear. Germline CDR1 MDHEN, CDR2 SYDVKM. CDR3 size: 13 residues. V shed 4 bases and J shed 7 bases, with 11 bases lying between them. The CDR3, as DNA: TGTGCCAGCAGTTCCAGGTTCGAGAATGAGCAGTTCTTC. Translating it yields CASSSRFENEQFF.

The chain recombines TRBV28 with TRBJ2-7; 15 bases are shared with TRBD2. Germline CDR1 reads MDHEN; CDR2 reads SYDVKM. This CDR3 spans 19 amino acids. V lost 7 bases to trimming and J lost 0 bases; unmatched junction nucleotides: 13. CDR3 DNA sequence: TGTGCCAGCACCCCACTCCAGGGACTAGCGGGAGGCAGCTCCTACGAGCAGTACTTC. Protein product: CASTPLQGLAGGSSYEQYF.

A word on this clonotype: The junction differs from germline at one of its ends, possibly a read error. The rearrangement joins TRBV4-1 to TRBJ2-7, with D unresolved. CDR1 and CDR2 from the germline V gene are MGHRA and YSYEKL. The CDR3 has 15 residues. CDR3 residues: CASSHDTGVLSEQYF. The CDR3 nucleotides are TGCGCTAGCAGCCATGATACCGGAGTACTCTCAGAGCAGTACTTC.

Regarding this clonotype: This could be a read error, since a much larger clone is one nucleotide away. The chain has TRBV12-3 or TRBV12-4 and TRBJ2-1, with 9 bases matching TRBD2. J was trimmed by 5 bases and V by 3 bases; bases with no gene match: 5. The CDR3 extends over 15 amino acids. CDR3 DNA: TGTGCCAGCAGTTTTGTAGCGGGGGCTAACAATGAGCAGTTCTTC. Translation gives CASSFVAGANNEQFF.

The table lists this clonotype with a few counts. V and J are TRBV12-3 or TRBV12-4 and TRBJ1-6, with D tentatively TRBD1 (5 bases). The CDR3 has 15 amino acids. The V end lost 3 bases, the J end lost 4 bases, and 10 bases lay between the germline ends. CDR3 protein: CASSLQGAYNSPLHF. CDR3 nucleotide sequence: TGTGCCAGCAGTTTGCAGGGAGCTTATAATTCACCCCTCCACTTT.

In the case of this clonotype: One base away lies a much larger clone, so this may be a sequencing read error. V gene TRBV4-3 combines with J gene TRBJ2-1; 7 nucleotides line up with TRBD2. Trimming took 0 bases from V and 6 from J; bases not matched to a gene: 11. Looked up from germline, CDR1 is LGHNA and CDR2 is YSLEER. This CDR3 is built from 17 residues. CDR3 sequence (DNA): TGCGCCAGCAGCCAAGATCCCGTCCTAGCGGACTCCAATGAGCAGTTCTTC. It yields the protein CASSQDPVLADSNEQFF.

The CDR3: CASSLRLGYTF. CDR3 in DNA: TGTGCCAGCAGCCTACGGTTAGGCTACACCTTC. The rearrangement links TRBV28 to TRBJ1-2; no clear D. The CDR3 extends over 11 amino acids. Germline V gives CDR1 MDHEN, CDR2 SYDVKM. With 6 bases removed from V and 8 bases from J, the gap between germline ends came to 10 bases.

This clonotype was seen many times. The chain combines TRBV5-1 with TRBJ2-7; the D is unclear. Per the germline V gene, CDR1 is SGHRS and CDR2 is YFSETQ. Between the trimmed V and J ends, which lost 5 bases and 0 bases, there was a span of 9 bases. This CDR3 is built from 13 residues. CDR3 protein: CASRAASSYEQYF. CDR3 DNA sequence: TGCGCCAGCAGGGCAGCTTCCTCCTACGAGCAGTACTTC.

The CDR3: CASSYSLAGGRRNEQFF. Written as DNA, the CDR3 is TGTGCCAGCAGTTACTCGCTAGCGGGAGGGAGGAGGAATGAGCAGTTCTTC. The V gene is TRBV6-2 or TRBV6-3, the J gene TRBJ2-1; 12 bases line up with TRBD2. There are 17 residues in the CDR3. The V gene's germline CDR1 is MNHEY and CDR2 SVGEGT. J was trimmed by 7 bases and V by 0 bases; bases with no gene match: 7.

The chain is built from TRBV29-1 and TRBJ2-4; D is unresolved. Germline V gene lookup returns CDR1 SQVTM and CDR2 ANQGSEA. The V end lost 8 bases, the J end lost 5 bases, and 13 bases lay between the germline ends. The CDR3 runs 12 residues. Here the CDR3 reads CSIRAWENIQYF. As DNA, the CDR3 is TGCAGCATTAGGGCGTGGGAAAACATTCAGTACTTC.

The V and J genes are TRBV11-1 and TRBJ2-2, with a weak D call TRBD1 (5 bases). Germline V gives CDR1 SGHAT, CDR2 FQDESV (reference sequence). The CDR3 loop spans 14 amino acids. Deletions cut 7 bases from V and 14 bases from J, with 23 bases between. The CDR3 here is CASTDRRGTVDLFF. As DNA, the CDR3 is TGTGCCAGCACCGACCGAAGGGGCACCGTGGATCTGTTTTTT.

In the case of this clonotype: Possible read error: a much larger clone is one base away. The CDR3 DNA sequence: TGTGCCAGCAGTTACAGGGTAGACGATGAGCAGTTCTTC. Amino acids: CASSYRVDDEQFF. The V call is TRBV6-5, the J call TRBJ2-1; the D is unclear. The germline V and J ends were trimmed by 2 bases and 8 bases, with 10 bases remaining between them. The CDR3 loop spans 13 amino acids. Germline-derived CDR1 and CDR2 are MNHEY and SVGAGI.

This clonotype occurred many times. The chain employs TRBV11-2 and TRBJ2-7, with D perhaps matching TRBD2 (7 bases). The length of the CDR3 is 16 residues. Deletions cut 4 bases from V and 1 base from J, with 17 bases between. The V gene's germline CDR1 is SGHAT and CDR2 FQNNGV. The CDR3 region has the DNA TGTGCCAGCAGCTACCGATTACAGGGAGGGTCCTACGAGCAGTACTTC. Amino acids: CASSYRLQGGSYEQYF.